Shown below are 7 T cell receptor beta chains from a single sample sequenced in a study of identifying expanded T cells in peripheral blood. TCRdb's table, derived via immunoSEQ multiplex PCR, lists solely in-frame clones and lacks some. The repertoire holds roughly 100,000 clones, with about 87% as singletons. Input material: blood. These receptors were taken from a person aged 18-70 years in good health.

The chain has TRBV4-1 and TRBJ1-1; D is perhaps TRBD1 (5 bases). Trimming shortened V by 4 bases and J by 6 bases, and 18 bases separated the two germline ends. The CDR3 is 15 residues long. Germline V gene data show CDR1 as MGHRA and CDR2 as YSYEKL. CDR3: CASSRVRQVGAEAFF. The CDR3 DNA follows: TGCGCCAGCAGCCGCGTGCGCCAGGTAGGGGCTGAAGCTTTCTTT.

The V gene is TRBV7-3, the J gene TRBJ1-2; weak D call: TRBD1 (5 bases). V lost 5 bases to trimming and J lost 8 bases, with 24 bases between them. Germline assignment: CDR1 SGHTA and CDR2 FQGTGA. The CDR3 runs to 16 residues. CDR3 in amino acids: CASSPGLGESVGGYTF. CDR3 nucleotide sequence: TGTGCCAGCAGCCCAGGGTTAGGGGAGTCCGTCGGAGGCTACACCTTC.

The chain uses TRBV7-9 and TRBJ2-7, with 9 bases matching TRBD1. Germline loops: CDR1 SEHNR, CDR2 FQNEAQ (reference sequence). J was trimmed by 4 bases and V by 7 bases; bases with no gene match: 14. The CDR3 extends over 16 amino acids. In nucleotides, the CDR3 is TGTGCCAGCAACAATATTATACAGGGGGCCGATTACGAGCAGTACTTC. This sequence encodes CASNNIIQGADYEQYF.

The J gene is TRBJ2-7, the V gene TRBV29-1, with TRBD1 as a possible D gene (6 bases). Germline-derived CDR1 and CDR2 are SQVTM and ANQGSEA. This CDR3 comprises 13 residues. V was cut by 4 bases and J by 6 bases, with 16 bases left in between. CDR3 in amino acids: CSVGQGQLSEQYF. The CDR3 DNA is TGCAGCGTTGGGCAGGGACAACTAAGCGAGCAGTACTTC.

This rearrangement joins TRBV5-5 to TRBJ2-7, with a tentative D call TRBD1 (6 bases). CDR1 SGHKS and CDR2 YYEKEE come from the germline V gene (reference sequence). Trimming pared 3 bases from V and 9 bases from J, leaving 22 bases between. The CDR3 has 15 residues. The CDR3 loop reads CASSSNPGDIRAQYF. The CDR3, as DNA: TGTGCCAGCAGCTCCAATCCAGGGGACATCAGGGCGCAGTACTTC.

This clone has only one observation. CDR3 residues: CASSGPPLETQYF. DNA of the CDR3: TGTGCCAGCTCAGGTCCCCCCCTTGAGACCCAGTACTTC. This chain connects TRBV6-5 to TRBJ2-5; no clear D. CDR3 length equals 13 residues. Germline V gene lookup returns CDR1 MNHEY and CDR2 SVGAGI. V was shortened by 8 bases and J by 5 bases, with 15 bases between the two germline ends.

V gene TRBV7-3 combines with J gene TRBJ2-5; D unresolved. Looked up from germline, CDR1 is SGHTA and CDR2 is FQGTGA. The V end lost 3 bases, the J end lost 1 base, and 6 bases lay between the germline ends. CDR3 length: 13 residues. DNA for the CDR3: TGTGCCAGCAGCTTGGGTTTCCAAGAGACCCAGTACTTC. Its translation is CASSLGFQETQYF.